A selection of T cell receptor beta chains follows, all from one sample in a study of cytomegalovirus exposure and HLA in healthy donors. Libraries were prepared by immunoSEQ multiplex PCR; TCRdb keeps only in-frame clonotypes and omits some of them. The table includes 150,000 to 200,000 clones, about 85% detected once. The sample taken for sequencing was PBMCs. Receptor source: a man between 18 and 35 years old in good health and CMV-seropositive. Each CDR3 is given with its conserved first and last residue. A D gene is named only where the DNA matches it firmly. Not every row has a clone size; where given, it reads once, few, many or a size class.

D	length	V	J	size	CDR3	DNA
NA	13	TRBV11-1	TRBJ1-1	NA	CASSWGSNTEAFF	TGTGCCAGCAGCTGGGGCAGCAATACTGAAGCTTTCTTT
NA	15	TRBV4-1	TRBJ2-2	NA	CASSQLTAVTGELFF	TGCGCCAGCAGCCAACTCACAGCGGTCACCGGGGAGCTGTTTTTT
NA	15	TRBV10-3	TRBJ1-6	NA	CAISESYRENSPLHF	TGTGCCATCAGTGAGTCCTACAGGGAAAATTCACCCCTCCACTTT
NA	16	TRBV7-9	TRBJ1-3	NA	CTSSLSQGSSGNTIYF	TGTACCAGCAGCTTGTCCCAGGGGAGCTCTGGAAACACCATATATTTT
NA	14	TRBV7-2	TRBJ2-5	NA	CASSQRGGPETQYF	TGTGCCAGCAGCCAACGAGGGGGTCCCGAGACCCAGTACTTC
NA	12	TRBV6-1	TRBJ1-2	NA	CASMRGNYGYTF	TGTGCCAGCATGAGGGGGAACTATGGCTACACCTTC
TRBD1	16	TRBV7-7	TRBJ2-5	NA	CASSLVGTGSQETQYF	TGTGCTAGCAGCTTAGTCGGGACAGGGAGCCAAGAGACCCAGTACTTC
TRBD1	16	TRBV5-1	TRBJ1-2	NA	CASSLAVTTGGSGYTF	TGCGCCAGCAGCTTGGCCGTGACGACAGGGGGAAGTGGCTACACCTTC
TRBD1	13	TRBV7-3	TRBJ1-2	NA	CASSPGQGGGYTF	TGTGCCAGCAGCCCAGGACAGGGGGGAGGCTACACCTTC
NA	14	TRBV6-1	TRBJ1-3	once	CASSDLFRGNTIYF	TGTGCCAGCAGCGACCTGTTCAGGGGAAACACCATATATTTT
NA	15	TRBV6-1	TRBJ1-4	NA	CASSVLSSTNEKLFF	TGTGCCAGCAGTGTTCTAAGTTCAACTAATGAAAAACTGTTTTTT
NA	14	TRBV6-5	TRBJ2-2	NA	CASSPPMGLGELFF	TGTGCCAGCAGTCCGCCGATGGGGCTTGGGGAGCTGTTTTTT
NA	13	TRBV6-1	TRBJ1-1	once	CASRTLGGTEAFF	TGTGCCAGCCGAACCTTGGGGGGCACTGAAGCTTTCTTT
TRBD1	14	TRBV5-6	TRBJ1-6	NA	CASSPGTVNSPLHF	TGTGCCAGCAGCCCCGGGACAGTAAATTCACCCCTCCACTTT
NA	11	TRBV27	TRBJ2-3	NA	CASSFRDTQYF	TGTGCCAGCAGTTTCCGAGATACGCAGTATTTT
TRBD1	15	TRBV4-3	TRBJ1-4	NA	CASSQERTGYEKLFF	TGCGCCAGCAGCCAAGAACGGACAGGCTATGAAAAACTGTTTTTT
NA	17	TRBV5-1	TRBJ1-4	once	CASSPGASNGANEKLFF	TGCGCCAGCAGCCCCGGTGCTTCCAACGGAGCTAATGAAAAACTGTTTTTT
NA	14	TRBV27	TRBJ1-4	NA	CASSLGGDNEKLFF	TGTGCCAGCAGTTTAGGGGGGGATAATGAAAAACTGTTTTTT
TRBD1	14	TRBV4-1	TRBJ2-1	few	CASSQTDRGNEQFF	TGCGCCAGCAGCCAAACGGACAGGGGCAATGAGCAGTTCTTC
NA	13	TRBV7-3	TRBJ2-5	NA	CASSRDYQETQYF	TGTGCCAGCAGTAGGGACTACCAAGAGACCCAGTACTTC
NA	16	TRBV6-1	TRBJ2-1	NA	CASSEAHSGSYNEQFF	TGTGCCAGCAGTGAAGCGCATAGCGGATCCTACAATGAGCAGTTCTTC
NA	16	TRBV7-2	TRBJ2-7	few	CASSLALQGGNYEQYF	TGTGCCAGCAGCTTAGCCCTACAAGGGGGAAACTACGAGCAGTACTTC
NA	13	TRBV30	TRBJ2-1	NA	CAWSVRSVTRTFF	TGTGCCTGGAGTGTACGTAGTGTCACTAGAACGTTCTTC
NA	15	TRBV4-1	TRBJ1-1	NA	CASSQDRGGNTEAFF	TGCGCCAGCAGCCAGGACCGGGGTGGGAACACTGAAGCTTTCTTT
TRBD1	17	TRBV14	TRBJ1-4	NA	CASSLSRDSAYNEKLFF	TGTGCCAGCAGCCTGTCCCGGGACAGTGCTTATAATGAAAAACTGTTTTTT
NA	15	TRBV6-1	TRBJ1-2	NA	CASSEAWRNLYGYTF	TGTGCCAGCAGTGAAGCGTGGAGGAATCTCTATGGCTACACCTTC
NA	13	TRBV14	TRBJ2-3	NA	CASSQGGTDTQYF	TGTGCCAGCAGCCAAGGAGGCACAGATACGCAGTATTTT
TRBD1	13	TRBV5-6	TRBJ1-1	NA	CASSFGTGDRAFF	TGTGCCAGCAGCTTCGGTACAGGGGATCGCGCTTTCTTT
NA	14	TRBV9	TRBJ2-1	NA	CASSVAGSWNEQFF	TGTGCCAGCAGCGTAGCAGGCAGCTGGAATGAGCAGTTCTTC
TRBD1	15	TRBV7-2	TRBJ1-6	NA	CASSTRDRGGSPLHF	TGTGCCAGCAGCACGCGGGACAGGGGGGGTTCACCCCTCCACTTT
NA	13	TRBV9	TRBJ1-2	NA	CASNPGGNYGYTF	TGTGCCAGCAATCCTGGGGGGAACTATGGCTACACCTTC
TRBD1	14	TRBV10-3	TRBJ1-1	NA	CAIRGQGVSTEAFF	TGTGCCATCAGAGGACAGGGCGTGAGCACTGAAGCTTTCTTT
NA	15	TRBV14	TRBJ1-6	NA	CASSQVQGPTSPLHF	TGTGCCAGCAGCCAAGTTCAGGGTCCGACATCACCCCTCCACTTT
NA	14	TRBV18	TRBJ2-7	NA	CASSPPSRGNEQYF	TGTGCCAGCTCACCCCCGTCTCGGGGGAACGAGCAGTACTTC
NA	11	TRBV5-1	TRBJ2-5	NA	CASSSQETQYF	TGCGCCAGCAGCTCGCAAGAGACCCAGTACTTC
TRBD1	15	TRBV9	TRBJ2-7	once	CASSVGGTGGYEQYF	TGTGCCAGCAGCGTAGGTGGGACAGGGGGCTACGAGCAGTACTTC
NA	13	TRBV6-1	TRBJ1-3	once	CASSAVLRDTIYF	TGTGCCAGCAGTGCAGTCCTTCGGGACACCATATATTTT
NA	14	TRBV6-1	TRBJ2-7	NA	CASSRTLEAYEQYF	TGTGCCAGCAGTCGGACACTCGAAGCCTACGAGCAGTACTTC
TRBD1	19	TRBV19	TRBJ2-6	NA	CASSIVGQGFSSGANVLTF	TGTGCCAGTAGTATAGTGGGACAGGGGTTTAGCTCTGGGGCCAACGTCCTGACTTTC
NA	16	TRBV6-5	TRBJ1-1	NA	CASSYSSKRGNTEAFF	TGTGCCAGCAGTTACTCTAGTAAGCGGGGTAACACTGAAGCTTTCTTT
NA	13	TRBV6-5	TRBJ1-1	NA	CASSSSLGLEAFF	TGTGCCAGCAGTTCCAGTCTTGGTCTTGAAGCTTTCTTT
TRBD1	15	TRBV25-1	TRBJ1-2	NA	CASSESPTGNYGYTF	TGTGCCAGCAGTGAATCCCCGACAGGGAACTATGGCTACACCTTC
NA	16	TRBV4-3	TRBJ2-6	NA	CASSQDSGPGANVLTF	TGCGCCAGCAGCCAAGATTCAGGTCCCGGGGCCAACGTCCTGACTTTC
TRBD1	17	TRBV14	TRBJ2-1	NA	CASSQGYGDSSYNEQFF	TGTGCCAGCAGCCAAGGCTACGGGGACAGCTCCTACAATGAGCAGTTCTTC
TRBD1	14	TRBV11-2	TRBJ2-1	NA	CASSRDRVQNEQFF	TGTGCCAGCAGCCGGGACAGGGTTCAGAATGAGCAGTTCTTC
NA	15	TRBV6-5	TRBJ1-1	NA	CASREFKDRNTEAFF	TGTGCCAGCAGAGAGTTTAAGGACAGGAACACTGAAGCTTTCTTT
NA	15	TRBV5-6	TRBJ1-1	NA	CASSRGPGANTEAFF	TGTGCCAGCAGCCGGGGCCCGGGAGCGAACACTGAAGCTTTCTTT
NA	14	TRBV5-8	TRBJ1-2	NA	CASSLWTERYGYTF	TGTGCCAGCAGCCTATGGACAGAGAGATATGGCTACACCTTC
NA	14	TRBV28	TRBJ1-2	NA	CASSSGGGDYGYTF	TGTGCCAGCAGTTCCGGGGGAGGCGACTATGGCTACACCTTC